These T cell receptor beta chains were read from a single sample in a study of cytomegalovirus exposure and HLA in healthy donors. The data were produced by immunoSEQ multiplex PCR, yet TCRdb's version contains in-frame clones alone and is incomplete. In total, the table holds 75,000 to 95,000 clones. The specimen sequenced was PBMCs. The receptors originated from a woman aged 55-70 years in good health and CMV-seronegative. The CDR3 runs from the conserved cysteine through the conserved F or W. D genes are given only for firm matches.

TRBD1 TRBJ2-7 TRBV18 CASSPAGTESEQYF TGTGCCAGCTCACCAGCCGGGACAGAGTCCGAGCAGTACTTC
TRBD1 TRBJ1-2 TRBV5-1 CASNEQGDSGGYTF TGCGCCAGCAACGAACAGGGGGACTCGGGTGGCTACACCTTC
TRBD1 TRBJ1-2 TRBV27 CASSGRQGISDGYTF TGTGCCAGCAGTGGGCGACAGGGGATCTCGGATGGCTACACCTTC
. TRBJ1-6 TRBV2 CASSEMGENSPLHF TGTGCCAGCAGTGAAATGGGCGAGAATTCACCCCTCCACTTT
TRBD1 TRBJ2-7 TRBV27 CASNKGQDMDEQYF TGTGCCAGCAATAAAGGACAGGACATGGACGAGCAGTACTTC
TRBD1 TRBJ1-1 TRBV5-1 CASSLFGTGDTEAFF TGCGCCAGCAGCTTGTTTGGGACAGGGGATACTGAAGCTTTCTTT
. TRBJ1-5 TRBV7-2 CASRNLGLNQPQHF TGTGCCAGCAGGAATCTGGGGCTCAATCAGCCCCAGCATTTT
. TRBJ2-3 TRBV4-1 CASSQEGLFVTDTQYF TGCGCCAGCAGCCAAGAGGGACTTTTCGTTACAGATACGCAGTATTTT
. TRBJ2-3 TRBV18 CASSRGQGSTDTQYF TGTGCCAGCTCACGGGGCCAGGGTTCCACAGATACGCAGTATTTT
TRBD2 TRBJ2-1 TRBV28 CASSLGPLAGGNEQFF TGTGCCAGCAGTTTGGGCCCCCTAGCGGGAGGTAATGAGCAGTTCTTC
. TRBJ2-5 TRBV5-1 CASSLGQNRETQYF TGCGCCAGCAGCTTGGGCCAGAATCGAGAGACCCAGTACTTC
TRBD1 TRBJ2-7 TRBV30 CAWNPGQSYEQYF TGTGCCTGGAACCCGGGACAGTCCTACGAGCAGTACTTC
. TRBJ1-2 TRBV5-5 CASSIPGVGYTF TGTGCCAGCAGCATCCCAGGGGTTGGCTACACCTTC
. TRBJ2-7 TRBV10-1 CASSPEGRYEQYF TGCGCCAGCAGTCCGGAGGGCCGATATGAGCAGTACTTC